This T cell receptor (beta chain) was documented in a study of blood T cell repertoires in COVID-19. Study-wide context: Samples of COVID-19 (acute and convalescent) were obtained from the United States, Italy and Spain. The analysed material was cDNA or gDNA that came from T cells, B-cell-depleted T cells, or PBMCs.

As processed by the authors: Amplifying reference gene primers gave estimates of nucleated cell counts. Libraries were prepared by immunoSEQ multiplex PCR; TCRdb keeps only in-frame clonotypes and omits some of them. The V and J calls and clone size come from that table; D and trimming were worked out from the DNA. The table shows 140,000 to 150,000 clones, with around four fifths occurring only once. Germline V gene data show CDR1 as MNHEY and CDR2 as SVGEGT. The CDR3 is 13 amino acids in total, end residues counted. In regard to this clone: Without the conserved terminal phenylalanine or tryptophan, this CDR3 likely stems from a read error. Because the CDR3's place on the DNA is in doubt, the DNA is left out and the CDR3 is given as listed by TCRdb.

The sample consisted of peripheral blood. V is TRBV6-2 or TRBV6-3 and J is TRBJ2-7; TRBD1, the D gene given by the table, was not confirmed from the DNA. The source is a woman aged 40 to 50 with active or convalescent COVID-19. This CDR3 reads CASSHAMGAGVLS.